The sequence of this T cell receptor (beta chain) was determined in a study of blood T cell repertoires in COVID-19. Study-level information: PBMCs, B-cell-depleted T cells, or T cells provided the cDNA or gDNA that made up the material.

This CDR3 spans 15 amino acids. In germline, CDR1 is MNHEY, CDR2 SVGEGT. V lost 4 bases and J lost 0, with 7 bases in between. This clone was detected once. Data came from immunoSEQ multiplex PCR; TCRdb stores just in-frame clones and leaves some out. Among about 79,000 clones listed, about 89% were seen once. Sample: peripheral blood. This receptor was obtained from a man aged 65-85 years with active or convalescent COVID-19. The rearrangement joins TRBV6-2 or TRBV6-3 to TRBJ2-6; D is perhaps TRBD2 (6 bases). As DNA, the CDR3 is TGTGCCAGCAGTTCGGACTACTCTGGGGCCAACGTCCTGACTTTC. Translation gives CASSSDYSGANVLTF.